A single T cell receptor (beta chain) is shown here with its context. The data derive from a study of blood T cell repertoires in COVID-19. At the level of the study: There were acute and convalescent COVID-19 samples, and they came from the United States, Italy and Spain. Sample material is recorded as cDNA or gDNA derived from T cells, B-cell-depleted T cells, or PBMCs.

Germline CDR1 is SGHTA and CDR2 is FQGNSA. The CDR3 spans 14 residues. V gave up 5 bases and J gave up 13 bases; unmatched junction bases: 13. Authors' processing steps: From reference gene primer amplification, estimates of nucleated cell counts were derived. Here immunoSEQ multiplex PCR was the method, and the copy in TCRdb shows in-frame clones only, minus some. V and J calls and clone size are copied from that table; D and trimming were computed from the DNA. The sample shows under 250,000 clones, 80% to 90% of them seen only once. Material for sequencing was peripheral blood. The chain has TRBV7-2 and TRBJ2-1, with 8 bases lining up with TRBD2. The source of this sequence is a woman in her sixties or seventies who had recovered from COVID-19. DNA of the CDR3: TGTGCCAGCAGCCAGGGACTAGGATGGAGTTTTCAGTTCTTC. It specifies CASSQGLGWSFQFF.